This TCR beta chain was identified during a study of post-analysis software for immune sequencing data. At the level of the study: Secondary progressive, relapsing-remitting and progressive-relapsing multiple sclerosis were among the included disease courses.

The TCR beta cDNA libraries carried unique molecular identifiers. The yield from about 1 to 10 million T cells was roughly 0.5 million cDNA molecules in total. TCRdb used MiXCR to reprocess the PCR reads, holding one entry per CDR3 protein. In the table there are about 190,000 distinct CDR3 sequences, over 25% of which are singletons. This CDR3 region has 13 residues. Trimming pared 0 bases from V and 10 bases from J, leaving 11 bases between. Germline V gene sequence: CDR1 SGHRS, CDR2 YFSETQ. Overall study findings and caveats: Comparison of patients with controls showed 5 or 6 TRBV segments more frequent in patients, TRBV5-6, TRBV5-1 and TRBV20-1 among them.

Points on this clonotype: Antigen unknown.

The TCR comes from a girl aged 2-17 years with multiple sclerosis. The chain couples TRBV5-1 to TRBJ2-1; D gene uncertain. Sequencing was carried out using blood. Here the CDR3 DNA reads TGCGCCAGCAGCTTGGTGACGATAGCAGAGCAGTTCTTC. Translated: CASSLVTIAEQFF.